The TCR beta chain under discussion was sequenced for a study of blood T cell repertoires in COVID-19. Study background: The origin of the acute and convalescent COVID-19 samples was the United States, Italy and Spain. Sample material is recorded as cDNA or gDNA derived from T cells, B-cell-depleted T cells, or PBMCs.

With regard to this clone: The sample contains more than one DNA sequence encoding this CDR3.

The authors' processing: Amplification from reference gene primers served as the basis for estimated nucleated cell counts. The table came from immunoSEQ multiplex PCR; TCRdb's copy has only in-frame clones and leaves some out. V and J calls and clone size come straight from that table; D and trimming were deduced from the DNA. The data show a few hundred thousand clones, roughly nine tenths seen once. Input material: peripheral blood. This clonotype was sampled from a man between 60 and 75 years old with acute or convalescent COVID-19.

In DNA, the CDR3 is TGCGCCAGCAGCCAGACGGGGACTAGCGGGAGAGTGGCTGATACGCAGTATTTT. It translates to CASSQTGTSGRVADTQYF. The genes are TRBV4-1 and TRBJ2-3; 14 bases are a match to TRBD2. The CDR3 contains 18 residues. The germline gives CDR1 MGHRA, CDR2 YSYEKL. Germline trimming cut 3 bases from V and 6 bases from J; bases unmatched to any gene: 11.